The TCR beta chain described here comes from a study of T cell responses to AZD1222 COVID-19 vaccine. Notes on the study in general: CD4 TCRs covered the whole spike, strongest at regions 160-218 and 743-854.

Deletions cut 0 bases from V and 3 bases from J, with 9 bases between. The germline gives CDR1 SGHDN, CDR2 FVKESK. The CDR3 has 14 amino acids. On this clone itself: Its antigen is not identified.

Method: immunoSEQ multiplex PCR; TCRdb's copy keeps in-frame clones and lacks some. The sample lists 120,000 or so clones; roughly 82% were seen once. This TCR was recovered from an adult who received the AZD1222 COVID-19 vaccine. V is TRBV14 and J is TRBJ2-7, with D perhaps TRBD1 or TRBD2 (5 bases each). The source was peripheral blood, collected 28 days after the second AZD1222 dose. In DNA form, the CDR3 reads TGTGCCAGCAGCCAAGATGGGGGAATCTACGAGCAGTACTTC. This gives the protein CASSQDGGIYEQYF. The whole variable domain, filled in from reference TRBV14 and TRBJ2-7, reads EAGVTQFPSHSVIEKGQTVTLRCDPISGHDNLYWYRRVMGKEIKFLLHFVKESKQDESGMPNNRFLAERTGGTYSTLKVQPAELEDSGVYFCASSQDGGIYEQYFGPGTRLTVT.